A selection of T cell receptor beta chains follows, all from one sample in a study of T-cell reconstitution after alpha-beta-depleted transplantation in children. One entry per CDR3 protein, called by TCRdb with MiXCR from the PCR reads. The table has 90,000 to 100,000 distinct CDR3 sequences, roughly a quarter seen once. The material sequenced was PBMCs, taken before TCRalphabeta/CD19-depleted stem cell transplant. These receptors were taken from a boy between 2 and 10 years old with acute lymphoblastic leukemia, due to receive a stem cell transplant. CDR3s include the opening cysteine and the closing phenylalanine or tryptophan. The D gene is left open where the match is weak. A row's size may be missing; if present it is once, few, many or a size class.

V gene	J gene	clone size	D gene	CDR3 protein	CDR3 DNA
TRBV5-1	TRBJ1-1	few	TRBD1	CASRDGQGKTEAFF	TGCGCCAGCAGGGACGGACAGGGTAAAACTGAAGCTTTCTTT
TRBV2	TRBJ2-7	NA	TRBD1	CASSVGRGRYEQYF	TGTGCCAGCAGTGTTGGCAGGGGGCGATACGAGCAGTACTTC
TRBV5-1	TRBJ2-5	NA	TRBD2	CASSVGLWETQYF	TGCGCCAGCAGCGTGGGACTATGGGAGACCCAGTACTTC
TRBV27	TRBJ1-3	few	NA	CASSQSFSGNTIYF	TGTGCCAGCAGCCAATCATTCTCTGGAAACACCATATATTTT
TRBV14	TRBJ2-1	few	NA	CASSQGLSSYNEQFF	TGTGCCAGCAGCCAAGGCCTTAGCTCCTACAATGAGCAGTTCTTC
TRBV13	TRBJ2-3	NA	TRBD1	CASSSTDRAPLDTQYF	TGTGCCAGCAGCTCAACGGACAGGGCCCCACTAGATACGCAGTATTTT
TRBV27	TRBJ1-5	NA	NA	CASSLSVYSNQPQHF	TGTGCCAGCAGTTTATCAGTGTATAGCAATCAGCCCCAGCATTTT
TRBV20-1	TRBJ2-1	NA	TRBD2	CSASRTSVSYNEQFF	TGCAGTGCTTCCCGGACTAGTGTCTCCTACAATGAGCAGTTCTTC
TRBV10-3	TRBJ2-7	few	NA	CAIMGGGAFEQYF	TGTGCCATCATGGGCGGAGGGGCCTTCGAGCAGTACTTC
TRBV7-9	TRBJ2-7	NA	NA	CASERTPSYELYF	TGTGCCAGCGAACGGACACCATCCTACGAGCTGTACTTC
TRBV12-5	TRBJ1-1	many	TRBD1	CASGRTGVATEAFF	TGTGCTAGTGGCCGGACAGGGGTGGCCACTGAAGCTTTCTTT
TRBV28	TRBJ2-3	NA	TRBD2	CASSSRLAGTDTQYF	TGTGCCAGCAGCTCCAGACTAGCGGGCACAGATACGCAGTATTTT
TRBV12-5	TRBJ2-1	few	TRBD2	CASRLAGHNEQFF	TGTGCTAGCCGACTAGCGGGCCACAATGAGCAGTTCTTC
TRBV5-1	TRBJ2-1	few	TRBD1	CASSPTMGQGFANEQFF	TGCGCCAGCAGCCCGACCATGGGACAGGGGTTTGCGAATGAGCAGTTCTTC
TRBV12-3/TRBV12-4	TRBJ1-2	NA	NA	CASSLGRGGYTF	TGTGCCAGCAGTTTAGGCAGGGGTGGCTACACCTTC
TRBV7-9	TRBJ1-2	NA	TRBD1	CASSLVTGDGYTF	TGTGCCAGCAGCTTAGTGACAGGGGATGGCTACACCTTC
TRBV5-1	TRBJ2-2	few	NA	CASSPGGPNTGELFF	TGCGCCAGCTCCCCCGGGGGGCCAAACACCGGGGAGCTGTTTTTT
TRBV5-1	TRBJ2-1	NA	TRBD2	CASSLGPLAGVYNEQFF	TGCGCCAGCAGCTTGGGCCCACTAGCGGGAGTTTATAATGAGCAGTTCTTC
TRBV28	TRBJ2-7	few	TRBD2	CASSSVSGFGYEQYF	TGTGCCAGCAGTTCCGTTAGCGGGTTTGGGTACGAGCAGTACTTC
TRBV5-1	TRBJ2-3	NA	NA	CASSFTGPPGDTQYF	TGCGCCAGCAGCTTTACAGGGCCACCCGGGGATACGCAGTATTTT
TRBV11-2	TRBJ2-5	NA	TRBD2	CASSSKGTSGGAGETQYF	TGTGCCAGCAGCTCAAAAGGGACTAGCGGAGGGGCCGGGGAGACCCAGTACTTC
TRBV12-3/TRBV12-4	TRBJ1-2	NA	NA	CASSPAGLLGYTF	TGTGCCAGCAGTCCCGCCGGGTTGCTTGGCTACACCTTC
TRBV12-3/TRBV12-4	TRBJ1-1	NA	TRBD1	CASSSGTGMNTEAFF	TGTGCCAGCAGTTCCGGGACAGGGATGAACACTGAAGCTTTCTTT
TRBV11-1	TRBJ2-7	few	NA	CASSLEQWSYEQYF	TGTGCCAGCAGCTTAGAACAGTGGTCCTACGAGCAGTACTTC
TRBV6-5	TRBJ2-3	medium-sized	NA	CASSYLGGSRTDTQYF	TGTGCCAGCAGTTACTTGGGGGGCTCGAGGACAGATACGCAGTATTTT
TRBV6-1	TRBJ1-3	NA	TRBD1	CASSQDRGHTIYF	TGTGCCAGCAGCCAGGACAGGGGGCACACCATATATTTT
TRBV25-1	TRBJ2-6	once	NA	CASPILYGANVLTF	TGTGCCAGCCCGATATTATATGGGGCCAACGTCCTGACTTTC
TRBV5-1	TRBJ2-5	few	TRBD2	CASSLGLARETQYF	TGCGCCAGCAGCTTGGGACTAGCTCGAGAGACCCAGTACTTC
TRBV5-6	TRBJ2-7	few	NA	CASSPTGTSYEQYF	TGTGCCAGCAGCCCCACGGGGACCTCCTACGAGCAGTACTTC
TRBV20-1	TRBJ2-5	NA	NA	CSANTLRETQYF	TGCAGTGCTAACACGTTAAGGGAGACCCAGTACTTC